The T cell receptor (beta chain) described here comes from a study of cytomegalovirus exposure and HLA in healthy donors (dated by TCRdb to the late 2010s). At the level of the whole study: An earlier analysis of 587 of the donors reported roughly 300 Gb of sequence data and 117 million unique TCR beta sequences obtained from 150 million to 200 million T cells. An early release that covered fewer than 750 HLA-typed donors contained approximately 300 gigabases of sequencing data and 65 million to 100 million unique TCR sequences. The genetic ancestry cluster associated with self-reported Caucasian donors included around 76% of the roughly 390 genotyped donors. The study was designed to test whether signatures of past pathogen exposure could be identified by cataloging public T cell receptors. Using immunosequencing, the study profiled T cell repertoires from some 670 subjects and related those repertoires to cytomegalovirus serostatus. A separate validation cohort of 100 to 150 different subjects was used in addition to the roughly 670-subject first cohort. High-throughput TCR immunosequencing, statistical association of individual TCRs with disease status, and machine learning were combined to predict cytomegalovirus infection status. To study patterns of TCR occurrence, a later analysis re-analyzed previously published TCR beta repertoires from around 670 donors and added high-resolution HLA genotyping. Rather than using new phenotypic data, the later analysis identified candidate immune exposures from TCR beta sequences and from how often those sequences occurred across donors. An earlier analysis of some 600 of the donors applied high-throughput TCR beta sequencing to assess whether each TCR beta V gene segment acted as functional or pseudogenic. Alongside the repertoire data, information on donor age, sex, ethnicity and CMV serostatus was compiled. Genome-wide SNP genotypes for about 65% of the roughly 670 donors were used in a later genetic analysis, which treated that subset as a discovery cohort. All discovery cohort repertoires had been generated using a single sequencing platform. HLA typing covered class I and class II loci at four-digit resolution. The number of donors typed differed by locus, with roughly 620-640 for A, B, C, DRB1 and DQB1, roughly 520 for DQA1, 606 for DPA1, and about 450 for DPB1. Roughly 5 DR-DQ haplotypes were handled as single units for association and clustering because linkage in the cohort was strong. Among about 390 genotyped donors of the cohort, an average of 235,054 unique TCR beta nucleotide sequences were sequenced per donor, around 18% of them non-productive. Overall results and qualifications from the work: Some IMGT-functional V segments, including TRBV6-2 and TRBV6-3, could not be distinguished by the 87-base-pair reads and were therefore excluded. The cohort was sequenced for TCR beta chains only, and without alpha or paired-chain data the features that could be detected were limited. A total of about 180 TCR beta chains were listed by the study as associated with cytomegalovirus. Sequencing depth was assumed to be roughly uniform across donors in the presence/absence analyses, though that assumption may not hold. Several of the top co-occurrence clusters appeared to be linked to parvovirus B19, influenza, CMV and Epstein-Barr virus, according to a later analysis. A further reported finding was that TCR beta sequences accurately predicted the HLA-A and HLA-B alleles for most subjects in the first cohort. Immune exposure information for the cohort was limited to CMV serostatus. The classifier was reported to diagnose cytomegalovirus status with high specificity and sensitivity in both the original cohort and the validation cohort. An earlier analysis of around 500 of the donors showed that most TCR beta V segments appeared in productive rearrangements either about 87% or about 30% of the time, which broadly matched IMGT annotations. An association between a missense DCLRE1C variant and V-gene and J-gene trimming of TCR beta chains was found in a later genetic analysis and replicated in an independent cohort. Compared with equally common non-associated chains, HLA-associated TCR beta chains in a later analysis were more clonally expanded and had lower generation probabilities. The authors suggested that the approach could potentially be extended to other disease states and immunological phenotypes. When HLA alleles, especially DR and DQ, strongly co-occurred, TCR associations were difficult to assign to individual alleles. A few of the identified cytomegalovirus-associated TCR beta chains were confirmed in vitro to be specific for cytomegalovirus antigens. A later analysis associated approximately 17,000 TCR beta sequences with specific HLA alleles at a false discovery rate of 0.05. Most TCR sequences were seen in very few donors, while some public TCRs were found in many individuals. A later analysis found that TCR association rates varied across HLA loci, with DRB1 alleles showing the most associated TCRs and HLA-C alleles the fewest. The sequencing pipeline was judged likely to have produced a cluster of highly shared sequence variants as a technical artifact. Because HLA typing was missing for some donors at each locus, association tests included only the typed subset. Correlated functional status among segregating V segments might be attributable to linkage disequilibrium, but an unknown experimental factor could not be ruled out. In a later analysis, most CMV-associated TCR beta chains were found to appear HLA-restricted, with HLA associations seemingly driven largely by CMV exposure. A later genetic analysis reported fewer N-insertions in productive TCRs among donors in an Asian-associated ancestry cluster than the roughly 620-donor mean. About 17 rarely observed V segments, including chromosome 9 orphons, were excluded from the earlier analysis of 550 to 700 of the donors because counts were too low.

About this clone itself: Its antigen has not been determined. No base quality information exists; no much larger clone differs at one position.

In total, over 600 healthy bone marrow donors made up the cohort. At the time of sampling, all cohort members were nominally healthy, though unrecorded immune exposures were likely present. The donor tested CMV seronegative, placing the donor among the 300 to 400 seronegative members of the cohort. A peripheral blood sample was collected from each donor, and TCR beta sequencing was performed on peripheral blood mononuclear cells. Genomic DNA extraction from the blood cell samples was performed with the Qiagen DNeasy Blood Extraction Kit. Taken from the germline V gene, the CDR1 and CDR2 loops are SQVTM and ANQGSEA. Trimming removed 5 bases from V and 3 bases from J; the gene matches leave 5 bases unexplained. From cysteine to phenylalanine, the CDR3 is 14 amino acids long. Only the CDR3 region is kept as DNA, spanning 42 bases read in frame from base 1. Library preparation was by the immunoSEQ multiplex PCR assay. A mixture of 60 forward primers for TCR Vbeta segments and 13 reverse primers for TCR Jbeta segments was used in the multiplex PCR. The CDR3 region of rearranged TCR beta genes was amplified from genomic DNA with a multiplex PCR assay. Amplified TCR beta libraries were sequenced as 87-base-pair reads on the Illumina HiSeq System. From the authors' description of their analysis: A later analysis tallied some 79 million unique TCR beta chains across the roughly 610 repertoires, and approximately 11 million of those chains were shared by two or more donors. To remove PCR and sequencing errors, raw reads were error-corrected and collapsed into unique sequences using a nearest-neighbor algorithm that merged closely related sequences. V, D and J gene segments were assigned by aligning CDR3 sequences to IMGT reference sequences. Each retained sequence needed at least a six-nucleotide match to both a V gene segment and a J gene segment. Rearrangements were called productive when the CDR3 lacked stop codons and stayed in frame with V and J; all others were non-productive. Following IMGT convention, CDR3 was defined as the stretch from the second conserved V-encoded cysteine up to the conserved J-encoded phenylalanine. The earlier analysis of 587 of the donors excluded sequences that lacked an unambiguous match to a single V gene segment. An earlier analysis of several hundred of the donors called V segments functional above 56.7% productive rearrangements and segregating when the between-donor standard deviation exceeded 5%. A statistical classification framework was built for diagnosing cytomegalovirus status from the catalog of TCR beta chain sequences. In a later analysis, TCR nucleotide sequences were compared against IMGT/GENE-DB human TR gene sequences so that V and J genes could be assigned. In a later analysis, CDR3 sequences and most-parsimonious VDJ recombination scenarios were assigned using the TCRdist pipeline. A later analysis defined each TCR beta chain by its CDR3 amino acid sequence plus V-gene family, and excluded reads lacking a unique V-gene family. A later analysis removed several hundred highly shared, low-generation-probability nucleotide sequences to deal with suspected cross-contamination and a sequencing artifact. A later analysis calculated a clonal expansion index for each public chain from normalized within-repertoire ranks of inferred template counts. In a later analysis, generation probabilities were computed using a VDJ recombination model fitted to out-of-frame rearrangements, and the results were checked against IGoR. In a later analysis, hypergeometric tests were used to score TCR-TCR, TCR-HLA and TCR-CMV co-occurrence, with a repertoire-size bias correction applied to TCR pairs. To estimate false discovery rates, a later analysis permuted the HLA or CMV assignments 20 times. In a later analysis, co-occurring TCRs were grouped using DBSCAN, with TCRdist sequence similarity added in when clustering inside HLA-allele-positive subsets. Repertoires with fewer than 30,000 or more than 120,000 public chains, plus five repertoires with anomalous nucleotide sharing, were excluded from co-occurrence clustering. TCRdb mirrors the immuneACCESS table, restricted to in-frame sequences. Some clones are absent from its copies; in checked studies, under half trace to an unresolved V gene, and the reason for the others is unknown. That table is the source of V, J and clone size, and D and trimming were worked out from the DNA. This sample lists around 180,000 clones; around 90% were detected once. Approximately 1.7% of the sample is held by the ten biggest clonotypes.

Source material: PBMCs. This sequence uses TRBV29-1 and TRBJ1-2; 11 bases in the middle match TRBD1. The source is a woman in her late teens or twenties in good health and CMV-seronegative. For the CDR3, the sequence is CSVSPGQGDYGYTF. In nucleotide form, the sequence is TGCAGCGTTTCCCCGGGACAGGGGGACTATGGCTACACCTTC.